This T cell receptor (beta chain) emerged from a study of neurological immune-mediated disorders. As for the study in general: The multiple sclerosis group of some 34 included some 30 relapsing-remitting and 3 secondary progressive patients.

The CDR3 is 12 amino acids. Looked up from germline, CDR1 is KGHSH and CDR2 is LQKENI. V dropped 3 bases and J dropped 3 bases, with 5 bases sitting between them. Notes on the study in general: HTLV-1-associated myelopathy ranked highest for TCR clonal expansion and multiple sclerosis lowest, beneath healthy controls.

This clonotype was seen repeatedly, ten times or more. What it binds is not known. One entry per CDR3 protein, called by TCRdb with MiXCR from the 5' RACE reads. The sample lists more than 45,000 distinct CDR3 sequences, roughly 3.5% occurring once. The sample taken for sequencing was PBMCs. The gene calls are TRBV18 and TRBJ1-1; D call uncertain. The receptor was isolated from a man under 40 with multiple sclerosis. CDR3 protein: CASSPADTEAFF. CDR3 nucleotide sequence: TGTGCCAGCTCACCCGCGGACACTGAAGCTTTCTTT.